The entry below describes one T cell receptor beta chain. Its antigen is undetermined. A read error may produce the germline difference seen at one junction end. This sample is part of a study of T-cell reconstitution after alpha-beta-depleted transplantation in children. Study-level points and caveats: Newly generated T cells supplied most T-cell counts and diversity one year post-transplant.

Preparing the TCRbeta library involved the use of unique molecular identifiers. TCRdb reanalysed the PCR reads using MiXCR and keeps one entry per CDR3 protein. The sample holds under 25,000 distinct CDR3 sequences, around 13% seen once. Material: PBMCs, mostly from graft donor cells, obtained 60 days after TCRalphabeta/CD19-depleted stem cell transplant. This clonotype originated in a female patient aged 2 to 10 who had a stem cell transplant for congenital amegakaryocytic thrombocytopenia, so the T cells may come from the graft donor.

This chain's CDR3 is CAISPGGNINNEHFF. DNA for the CDR3: TGTGCCATCAGTCCAGGTGGCAACATCAACAATGAGCATTTCTTC. The chain has TRBV10-3 and TRBJ2-1; D is uncertain. The CDR3 covers 15 residues. Looked up from germline, CDR1 is ENHRY and CDR2 is SYGVKD.